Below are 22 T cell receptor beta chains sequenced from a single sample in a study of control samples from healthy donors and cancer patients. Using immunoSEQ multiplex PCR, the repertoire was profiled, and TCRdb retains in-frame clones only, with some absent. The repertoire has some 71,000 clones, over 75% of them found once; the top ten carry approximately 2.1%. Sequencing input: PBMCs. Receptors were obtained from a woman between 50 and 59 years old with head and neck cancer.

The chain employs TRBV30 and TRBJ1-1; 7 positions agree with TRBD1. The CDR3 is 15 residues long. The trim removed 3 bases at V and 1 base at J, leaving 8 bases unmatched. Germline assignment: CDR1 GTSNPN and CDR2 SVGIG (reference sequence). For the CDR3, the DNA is TGTGCCTGGAGGAATCCCGGGACAGCGAACACTGAAGCTTTCTTT. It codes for CAWRNPGTANTEAFF.

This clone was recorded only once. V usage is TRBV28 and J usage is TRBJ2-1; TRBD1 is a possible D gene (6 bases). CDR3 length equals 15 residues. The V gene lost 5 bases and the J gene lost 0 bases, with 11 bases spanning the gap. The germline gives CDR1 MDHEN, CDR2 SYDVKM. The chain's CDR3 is CASSRDNRSYNEQFF. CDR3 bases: TGTGCCAGCAGTAGGGACAATCGCTCCTACAATGAGCAGTTCTTC.

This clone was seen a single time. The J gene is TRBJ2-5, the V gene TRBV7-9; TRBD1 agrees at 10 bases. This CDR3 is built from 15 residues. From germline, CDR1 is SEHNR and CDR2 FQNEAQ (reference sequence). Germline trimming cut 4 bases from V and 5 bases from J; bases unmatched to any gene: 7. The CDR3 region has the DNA TGTGCCAGCAGCTCACCGACAGGGGGCGCGGAGACCCAGTACTTC. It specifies CASSSPTGGAETQYF.

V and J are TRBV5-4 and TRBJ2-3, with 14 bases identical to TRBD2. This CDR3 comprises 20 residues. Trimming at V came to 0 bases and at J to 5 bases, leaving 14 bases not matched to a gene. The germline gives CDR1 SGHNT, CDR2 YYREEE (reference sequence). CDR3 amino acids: CASSLEPVSTSGGAGDTQYF. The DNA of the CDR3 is TGTGCCAGCAGCTTGGAGCCCGTGTCGACTAGCGGGGGGGCCGGAGATACGCAGTATTTT.

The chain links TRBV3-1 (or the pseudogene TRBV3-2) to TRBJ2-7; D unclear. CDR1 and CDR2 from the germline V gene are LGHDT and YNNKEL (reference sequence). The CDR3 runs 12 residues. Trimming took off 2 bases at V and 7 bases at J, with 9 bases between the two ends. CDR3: CASSQKHLEQYF. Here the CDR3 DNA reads TGTGCCAGCAGCCAAAAGCACTTGGAGCAGTACTTC.

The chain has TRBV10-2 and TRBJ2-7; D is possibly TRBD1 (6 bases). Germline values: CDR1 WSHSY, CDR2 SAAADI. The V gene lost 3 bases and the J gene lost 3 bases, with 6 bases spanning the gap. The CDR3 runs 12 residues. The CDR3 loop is CASSEGGYEQYF. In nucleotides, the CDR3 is TGCGCCAGCAGTGAAGGGGGCTACGAGCAGTACTTC.

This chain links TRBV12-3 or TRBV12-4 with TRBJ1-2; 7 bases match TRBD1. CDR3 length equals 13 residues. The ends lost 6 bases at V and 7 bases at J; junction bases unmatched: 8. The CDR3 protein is CASRAGQYLGYTF. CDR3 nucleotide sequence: TGTGCCAGCAGAGCGGGACAGTACCTTGGCTACACCTTC.

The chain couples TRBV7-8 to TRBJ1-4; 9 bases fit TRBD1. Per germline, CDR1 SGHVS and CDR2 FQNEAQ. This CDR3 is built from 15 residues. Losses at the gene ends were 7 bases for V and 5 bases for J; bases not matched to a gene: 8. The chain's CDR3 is CASIPGDRANEKLFF. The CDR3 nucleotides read TGTGCCAGCATCCCGGGGGACAGGGCGAATGAAAAACTGTTTTTT.

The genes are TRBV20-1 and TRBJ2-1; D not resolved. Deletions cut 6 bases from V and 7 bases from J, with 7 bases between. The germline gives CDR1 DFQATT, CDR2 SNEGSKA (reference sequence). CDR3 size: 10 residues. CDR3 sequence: CSADRNEQFF. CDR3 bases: TGCAGTGCCGATAGGAATGAGCAGTTCTTC.

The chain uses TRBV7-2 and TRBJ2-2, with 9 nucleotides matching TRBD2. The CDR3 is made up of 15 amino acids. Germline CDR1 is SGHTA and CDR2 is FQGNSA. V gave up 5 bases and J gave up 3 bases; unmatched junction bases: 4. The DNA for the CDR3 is TGTGCCAGCAGCCCTACTAGCGGGTACACCGGGGAGCTGTTTTTT. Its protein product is CASSPTSGYTGELFF.

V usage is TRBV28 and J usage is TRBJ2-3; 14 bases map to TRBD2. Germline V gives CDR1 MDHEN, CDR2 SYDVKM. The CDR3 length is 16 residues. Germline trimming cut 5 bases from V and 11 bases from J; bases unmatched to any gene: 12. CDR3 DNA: TGTGCCAGCAGTCTATTGACTAGCGGGGGGGGATTAGGGCAGTATTTT. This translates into CASSLLTSGGGLGQYF.

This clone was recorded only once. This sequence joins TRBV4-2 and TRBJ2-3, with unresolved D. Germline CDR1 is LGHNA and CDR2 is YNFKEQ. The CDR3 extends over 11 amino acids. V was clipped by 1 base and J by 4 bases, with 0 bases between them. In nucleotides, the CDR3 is TGTGCCAGCAGCCAAGCAGATACGCAGTATTTT. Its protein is CASSQADTQYF.

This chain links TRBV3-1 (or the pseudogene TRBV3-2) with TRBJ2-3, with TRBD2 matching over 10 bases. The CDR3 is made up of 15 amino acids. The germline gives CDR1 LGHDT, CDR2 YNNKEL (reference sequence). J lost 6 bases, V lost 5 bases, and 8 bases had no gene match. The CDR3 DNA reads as TGTGCCAGCAGCTCGCAGCGGGGGGGGAGGGATACGCAGTATTTT. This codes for CASSSQRGGRDTQYF.

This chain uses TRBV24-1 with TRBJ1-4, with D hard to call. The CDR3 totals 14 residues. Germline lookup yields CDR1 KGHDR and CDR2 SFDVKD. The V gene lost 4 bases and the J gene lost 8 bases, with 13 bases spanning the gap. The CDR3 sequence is CATSEGSRDEKLFF. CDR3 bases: TGTGCCACCAGTGAAGGCAGTAGAGACGAAAAACTGTTTTTT.

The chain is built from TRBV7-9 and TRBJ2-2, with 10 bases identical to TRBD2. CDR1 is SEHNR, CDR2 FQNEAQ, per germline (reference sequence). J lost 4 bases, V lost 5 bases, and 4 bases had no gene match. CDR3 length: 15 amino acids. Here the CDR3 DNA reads TGTGCCAGCAGCCCCCAGCGGGGGGGCACCGGGGAGCTGTTTTTT. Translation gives CASSPQRGGTGELFF.

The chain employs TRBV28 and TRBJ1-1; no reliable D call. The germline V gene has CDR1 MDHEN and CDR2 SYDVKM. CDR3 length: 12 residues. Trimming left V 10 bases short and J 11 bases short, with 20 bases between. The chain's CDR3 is CATLEIVGYAFF. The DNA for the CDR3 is TGTGCCACCCTCGAGATTGTCGGGTATGCTTTCTTT.

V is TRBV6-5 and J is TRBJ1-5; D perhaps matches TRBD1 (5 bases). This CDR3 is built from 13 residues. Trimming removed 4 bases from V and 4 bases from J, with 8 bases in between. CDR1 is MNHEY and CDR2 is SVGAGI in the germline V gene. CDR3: CASSSQGNQPQHF. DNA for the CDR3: TGTGCCAGCAGTTCTCAGGGAAATCAGCCCCAGCATTTT.

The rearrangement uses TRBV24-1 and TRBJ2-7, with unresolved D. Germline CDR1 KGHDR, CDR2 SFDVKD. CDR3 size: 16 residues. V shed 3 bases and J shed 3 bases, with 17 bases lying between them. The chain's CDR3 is CATSDAQSRGRYEQYF. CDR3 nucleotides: TGTGCCACCAGTGATGCCCAATCAAGAGGACGCTACGAGCAGTACTTC.

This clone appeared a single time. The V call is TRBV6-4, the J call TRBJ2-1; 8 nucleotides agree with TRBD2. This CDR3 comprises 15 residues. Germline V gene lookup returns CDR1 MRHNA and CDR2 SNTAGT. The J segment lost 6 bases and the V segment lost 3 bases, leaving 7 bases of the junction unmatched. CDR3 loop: CASSEGSGESNEQFF. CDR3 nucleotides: TGTGCCAGCAGTGAGGGTAGCGGGGAAAGCAATGAGCAGTTCTTC.

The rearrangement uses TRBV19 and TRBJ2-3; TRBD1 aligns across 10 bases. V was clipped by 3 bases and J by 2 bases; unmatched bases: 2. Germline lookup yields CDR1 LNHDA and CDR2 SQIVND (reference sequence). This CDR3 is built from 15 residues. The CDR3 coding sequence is TGTGCCAGTAGTATGGGACAGGGGCCCACAGATACGCAGTATTTT. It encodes CASSMGQGPTDTQYF.

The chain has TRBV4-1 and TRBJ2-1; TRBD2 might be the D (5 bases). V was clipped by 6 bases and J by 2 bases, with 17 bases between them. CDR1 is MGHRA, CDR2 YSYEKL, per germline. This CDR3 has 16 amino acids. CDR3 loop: CASSLTLTGTYNEQFF. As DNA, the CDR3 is TGCGCCAGCAGTCTAACCTTAACGGGGACCTACAATGAGCAGTTCTTC.

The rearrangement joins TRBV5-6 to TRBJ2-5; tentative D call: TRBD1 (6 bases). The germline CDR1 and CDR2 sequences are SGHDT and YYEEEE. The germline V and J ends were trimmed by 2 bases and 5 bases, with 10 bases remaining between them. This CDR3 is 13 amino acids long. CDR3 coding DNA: TGTGCCAGCAGCTTCACAGGGCGCGAGACCCAGTACTTC. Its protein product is CASSFTGRETQYF.